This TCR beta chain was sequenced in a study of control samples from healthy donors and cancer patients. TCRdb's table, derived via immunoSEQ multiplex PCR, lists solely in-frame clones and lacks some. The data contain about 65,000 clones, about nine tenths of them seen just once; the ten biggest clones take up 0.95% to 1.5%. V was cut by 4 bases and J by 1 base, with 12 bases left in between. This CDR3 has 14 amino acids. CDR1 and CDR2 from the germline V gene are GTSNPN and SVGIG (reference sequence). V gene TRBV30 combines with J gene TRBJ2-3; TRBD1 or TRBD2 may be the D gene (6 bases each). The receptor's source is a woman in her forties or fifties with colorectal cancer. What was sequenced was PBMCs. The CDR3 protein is CAWNSRGGTDTQYF. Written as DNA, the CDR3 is TGTGCCTGGAATAGTAGGGGGGGCACAGATACGCAGTATTTT.